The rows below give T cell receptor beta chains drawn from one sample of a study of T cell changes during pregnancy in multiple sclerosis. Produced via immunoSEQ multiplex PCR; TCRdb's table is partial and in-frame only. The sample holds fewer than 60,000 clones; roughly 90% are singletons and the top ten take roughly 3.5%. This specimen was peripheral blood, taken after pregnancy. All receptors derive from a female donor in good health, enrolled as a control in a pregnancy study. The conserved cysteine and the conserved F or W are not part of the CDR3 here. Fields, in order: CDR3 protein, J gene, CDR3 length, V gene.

CDR3 protein: ASSLGRLPGDTQY
J gene: TRBJ2-3
CDR3 length: 13
V gene: TRBV13

CDR3 protein: ASTTWGGHGYT
J gene: TRBJ1-2
CDR3 length: 11
V gene: TRBV19

CDR3 protein: ASSVGGEAF
J gene: TRBJ1-1
CDR3 length: 9
V gene: TRBV2

CDR3 protein: ASSLSLPGVSSNEQF
J gene: TRBJ2-1
CDR3 length: 15
V gene: TRBV5-1

CDR3 protein: ASSSKGGETQY
J gene: TRBJ2-5
CDR3 length: 11
V gene: TRBV7-3

CDR3 protein: ASSLAGGLRNTIY
J gene: TRBJ1-3
CDR3 length: 13
V gene: TRBV7-2

CDR3 protein: ASSSDRVNGYEQY
J gene: TRBJ2-7
CDR3 length: 13
V gene: TRBV5-1

CDR3 protein: ASRLERQLQPQH
J gene: TRBJ1-5
CDR3 length: 12
V gene: TRBV12-2

CDR3 protein: ASSWGGNTEAF
J gene: TRBJ1-1
CDR3 length: 11
V gene: TRBV7-2

CDR3 protein: ASSLAGVFDTQY
J gene: TRBJ2-3
CDR3 length: 12
V gene: TRBV7-9

CDR3 protein: ASSLRGGRGYEQY
J gene: TRBJ2-7
CDR3 length: 13
V gene: TRBV27

CDR3 protein: ASSQEPGLAALFTSTDTQY
J gene: TRBJ2-3
CDR3 length: 19
V gene: TRBV23-1

CDR3 protein: ASSETSSETQY
J gene: TRBJ2-5
CDR3 length: 11
V gene: TRBV25-1

CDR3 protein: ASSLPTGNTEAF
J gene: TRBJ1-1
CDR3 length: 12
V gene: TRBV11-3

CDR3 protein: ASRPGTGVYGYT
J gene: TRBJ1-2
CDR3 length: 12
V gene: TRBV5-1

CDR3 protein: ASSPKGLGNEQF
J gene: TRBJ2-1
CDR3 length: 12
V gene: TRBV7-6

CDR3 protein: ASSQDRSGALYEQY
J gene: TRBJ2-7
CDR3 length: 14
V gene: TRBV4-3

CDR3 protein: ASSSGQIVTNTEAF
J gene: TRBJ1-1
CDR3 length: 14
V gene: TRBV5-1

CDR3 protein: ASSRPLRGISYEQY
J gene: TRBJ2-7
CDR3 length: 14
V gene: TRBV28

CDR3 protein: AWSDGVSSYNSPLH
J gene: TRBJ1-6
CDR3 length: 14
V gene: TRBV30

CDR3 protein: ASSQEGPAGSYNEQF
J gene: TRBJ2-1
CDR3 length: 15
V gene: TRBV4-3

CDR3 protein: ASSFGRNSYEQY
J gene: TRBJ2-7
CDR3 length: 12
V gene: TRBV7-2

CDR3 protein: ASIEQGGFGQY
J gene: TRBJ2-3
CDR3 length: 11
V gene: TRBV28

CDR3 protein: ASSLEMSSEYNEQF
J gene: TRBJ2-1
CDR3 length: 14
V gene: TRBV5-4

CDR3 protein: ASSLGTGGFEQY
J gene: TRBJ2-7
CDR3 length: 12
V gene: TRBV7-6

CDR3 protein: ASSAQRGPRPYNEQF
J gene: TRBJ2-1
CDR3 length: 15
V gene: TRBV2

CDR3 protein: ATSRDSPRSYEQY
J gene: TRBJ2-7
CDR3 length: 13
V gene: TRBV15

CDR3 protein: SATLAGGQY
J gene: TRBJ2-3
CDR3 length: 9
V gene: TRBV20-1

CDR3 protein: ASRRSGGVHYGYT
J gene: TRBJ1-2
CDR3 length: 13
V gene: TRBV27

CDR3 protein: ASSQATTEAF
J gene: TRBJ1-1
CDR3 length: 10
V gene: TRBV28

CDR3 protein: ASSLGRSYEQY
J gene: TRBJ2-7
CDR3 length: 11
V gene: TRBV7-8

CDR3 protein: AWSPGVAETDTQY
J gene: TRBJ2-3
CDR3 length: 13
V gene: TRBV30

CDR3 protein: ASSILRDRVHNEQF
J gene: TRBJ2-1
CDR3 length: 14
V gene: TRBV19

CDR3 protein: ASRLAPRDNEQF
J gene: TRBJ2-1
CDR3 length: 12
V gene: TRBV6-5

CDR3 protein: ASSEDIPYGYT
J gene: TRBJ1-2
CDR3 length: 11
V gene: TRBV2

CDR3 protein: SVSDSLNTIY
J gene: TRBJ1-3
CDR3 length: 10
V gene: TRBV29-1

CDR3 protein: ASSMRETGYTEAF
J gene: TRBJ1-1
CDR3 length: 13
V gene: TRBV19

CDR3 protein: ASSIGQVNEQY
J gene: TRBJ2-7
CDR3 length: 11
V gene: TRBV19

CDR3 protein: ASSPGEGYQPQH
J gene: TRBJ1-5
CDR3 length: 12
V gene: TRBV6-6

CDR3 protein: ASSLARGNEQF
J gene: TRBJ2-1
CDR3 length: 11
V gene: TRBV5-1

CDR3 protein: ASSDGGTGVAGELF
J gene: TRBJ2-2
CDR3 length: 14
V gene: TRBV6-4

CDR3 protein: ASRPGRNTEAF
J gene: TRBJ1-1
CDR3 length: 11
V gene: TRBV6-5

CDR3 protein: ASSPAGVQETQY
J gene: TRBJ2-5
CDR3 length: 12
V gene: TRBV27

CDR3 protein: ASSLGTVYEQY
J gene: TRBJ2-7
CDR3 length: 11
V gene: TRBV4-1

CDR3 protein: ASSSRVRAGNQPQH
J gene: TRBJ1-5
CDR3 length: 14
V gene: TRBV7-8

CDR3 protein: ASSPAGLADLGEQY
J gene: TRBJ2-7
CDR3 length: 14
V gene: TRBV7-2

CDR3 protein: AISVLGNTEAF
J gene: TRBJ1-1
CDR3 length: 11
V gene: TRBV10-3

CDR3 protein: ASGLGLANLLGTQY
J gene: TRBJ2-5
CDR3 length: 14
V gene: TRBV12-5

CDR3 protein: ATSRGLQGADTQY
J gene: TRBJ2-3
CDR3 length: 13
V gene: TRBV15

CDR3 protein: ASSFTDNDYGYT
J gene: TRBJ1-2
CDR3 length: 12
V gene: TRBV18

CDR3 protein: ASSLYPDTQY
J gene: TRBJ2-3
CDR3 length: 10
V gene: TRBV28